The 11 T cell receptor beta chains presented below share a single source sample, sequenced in a study of vaccination and CD4 T cells after COVID-19. TCRdb recomputed calls from the PCR reads with MiXCR, one row per CDR3 protein. The sample yields 20,000 to 25,000 distinct CDR3 sequences, 45% to 60% seen once. The starting material was CD4+ T cells from blood, obtained before SARS-CoV-2 vaccination. The receptors were sampled from a human donor who had recovered from COVID-19.

This clonotype was seen a handful of times. The chain uses TRBV6-2 or TRBV6-3 and TRBJ2-7; unclear D gene. Looked up from germline, CDR1 is MNHEY and CDR2 is SVGEGT. The V end lost 6 bases, the J end lost 6 bases, and 15 bases lay between the germline ends. This CDR3 is 13 amino acids long. In nucleotides, the CDR3 is TGTGCCAGCAGCCCCCCCGTCCGCAGCGAGCAGTACTTC. As protein: CASSPPVRSEQYF.

The genes are TRBV11-2 and TRBJ2-3; the D gene is possibly TRBD2 (5 bases). The V gene's germline CDR1 is SGHAT and CDR2 FQNNGV. The CDR3 loop spans 15 amino acids. V was shortened by 1 base and J by 1 base, with 9 bases between the two germline ends. The CDR3 bases are TGTGCCAGCAGCTTAGCCGGGATTCGCACAGATACGCAGTATTTT. Translating it yields CASSLAGIRTDTQYF.

The V and J genes are TRBV21-1 and TRBJ1-2. TRBV21-1 is a recognized pseudogene. The CDR3 is 14 amino acids. CDR3 region: CASSLSGPSYGYTF. CDR3 nucleotides: TGTGCCAGCAGCCTATCGGGGCCCTCCTATGGCTACACCTTC.

This sequence joins TRBV20-1 and TRBJ1-3; D is uncertain. The CDR3 consists of 13 residues. V was cut by 1 base and J by 0 bases, with 4 bases left in between. CDR1 DFQATT and CDR2 SNEGSKA come from the germline V gene (reference sequence). The CDR3 region has the DNA TGCAGTGCTAGAGTCCCCTCTGGAAACACCATATATTTT. It yields the protein CSARVPSGNTIYF.

This chain uses TRBV6-1 with TRBJ1-5; TRBD1 matches 9 bases. From germline, CDR1 is MNHNS and CDR2 SASEGT. J gave up 6 bases and V 9 bases, and 6 bases lay outside the gene matches. CDR3 length: 13 amino acids. The CDR3, as DNA: TGTGCCAGTTCACAGGGGGCGAGTCAGCCCCAGCATTTT. Its translation is CASSQGASQPQHF.

This clonotype showed up just a few times. The rearrangement joins TRBV20-1 to TRBJ2-3; 9 bases map to TRBD2. Trimming at V came to 5 bases and at J to 5 bases, leaving 11 bases not matched to a gene. CDR1 and CDR2 from the germline V gene are DFQATT and SNEGSKA (reference sequence). This CDR3 comprises 15 residues. The CDR3 region is CSALTSGNMGDTQYF. The DNA of the CDR3 is TGCAGTGCTTTGACTAGCGGAAACATGGGAGATACGCAGTATTTT.

The chain joins TRBV28 to TRBJ2-5, with TRBD2 matching over 8 bases. Germline loops: CDR1 MDHEN, CDR2 SYDVKM. The CDR3 consists of 11 residues. Trimming at V came to 4 bases and at J to 9 bases, leaving 1 base not matched to a gene. The CDR3 DNA follows: TGTGCCAGCAGTTCGGGAGGGGCCCAGTACTTC. It encodes CASSSGGAQYF. The full variable domain, in which reference TRBV28 and TRBJ2-5 provide the parts outside the CDR3, is DVKVTQSSRYLVKRTGEKVFLECVQDMDHENMFWYRQDPGLGLRLIYFSYDVKMKEKGDIPEGYSVSREKKERFSLILESASTNQTSMYLCASSSGGAQYFGPGTRLLVL.

This chain connects TRBV20-1 to TRBJ2-5, with no clear D. Germline V CDR1 and CDR2: DFQATT, SNEGSKA (reference sequence). This CDR3 region has 11 residues. V was cut by 3 bases and J by 5 bases, with 7 bases left in between. The CDR3 DNA reads TGCAGTGCTAGGGGGTGGGAGACCCAGTACTTC. This encodes CSARGWETQYF.

The CDR3 is CAISESSRWGDTQYF. DNA for the CDR3: TGTGCCATCAGTGAGTCGAGCAGGTGGGGGGATACGCAGTATTTT. V is TRBV10-3 and J is TRBJ2-3; D tentatively fits TRBD1 or TRBD2 (5 bases each). The CDR3 totals 15 residues. Germline V gene sequence: CDR1 ENHRY, CDR2 SYGVKD. V dropped 0 bases and J dropped 6 bases, with 13 bases sitting between them.

The chain employs TRBV19 and TRBJ2-3; 10 bases map to TRBD2. V lost 3 bases, J lost 1 base, and 4 bases stayed unmatched. The germline CDR1 and CDR2 sequences are LNHDA and SQIVND (reference sequence). There are 16 residues in the CDR3. CDR3: CASSITGTSGTDTQYF. The CDR3 nucleotides read TGTGCCAGTAGTATCACCGGGACTAGCGGCACAGATACGCAGTATTTT.

V gene TRBV2 combines with J gene TRBJ2-5; 9 bases map to TRBD2. V trimming: 7 bases; J trimming: 6 bases; junction bases outside the gene matches: 6. This CDR3 spans 13 amino acids. The V gene's germline CDR1 is SNHLY and CDR2 FYNNEI. The CDR3 protein is CASNLAGLKTQYF. In nucleotides, the CDR3 is TGTGCCAGCAATCTAGCGGGATTAAAGACCCAGTACTTC.